A selection of T cell receptor beta chains follows, all from one sample in a study of shared T cell receptors in the human thymus. Generated by immunoSEQ multiplex PCR, the TCRdb table keeps only in-frame clones and is missing some. The top ten hold about 0.02% of the sample, which has about 380,000 clones, approximately 95% seen once. Source material: thymocytes. The source of these receptors is a human donor. Each CDR3 is given with its conserved first and last residue. The D gene is left open where the match is weak. Clone size appears in some rows only: once, few, many, or a class for an expanded clone.

>.|TRBV4-1|.|TRBJ2-7
TGCGCCAGCAGCCATCGCAGAGGGCCGACCTCCTACGAGCAGTACTTC
CASSHRRGPTSYEQYF
>.|TRBV30|.|TRBJ1-5
TGTGCCTGGAGGGAGACGGGCGGGGAGAGCAATCAGCCCCAGCATTTT
CAWRETGGESNQPQHF
>.|TRBV6-1|.|TRBJ2-7
TGTGCCAGCAGTGAAAGCATCCCCTCCTACGAGCAGTACTTC
CASSESIPSYEQYF
>.|TRBV29-1|.|TRBJ1-4
TGCAGTGCTCAGGAATCCCCTGAAAAACTGTTTTTT
CSAQESPEKLFF
>TRBD2|TRBV4-2|.|TRBJ2-1
TGTGCCAGCAGCCAAGATTTGATGGCTAGCGGGAGCTACAATGAGCAGTTCTTC
CASSQDLMASGSYNEQFF
>TRBD2|TRBV2|.|TRBJ2-2
TGTGCCAGCAGGACCGGGACTAGCGGGAGGGCCGAGGTCGGGGAGCTGTTTTTT
CASRTGTSGRAEVGELFF
>.|TRBV30|once|TRBJ1-1
TGTGCCTGGAGTTCAATAAACACTGAAGCTTTCTTT
CAWSSINTEAFF
>TRBD2|TRBV6-1|.|TRBJ2-7
TGTGCCAGCAGGGACGGGACTAGCAGACCCTACGAGCAGTACTTC
CASRDGTSRPYEQYF
>TRBD1|TRBV7-2|.|TRBJ1-1
TGTGCCAGCAGCGCAACGACAGGGGTAGATATCTTGAACACTGAAGCTTTCTTT
CASSATTGVDILNTEAFF
>.|TRBV6-5|.|TRBJ2-7
TGTGCCAGCAGGGACGGGCAGTACTTC
CASRDGQYF
>TRBD1|TRBV30|.|TRBJ1-2
TGTGCCGGCCGACGCGGGGACAGGGTGAGGGGCTACACCTTC
CAGRRGDRVRGYTF
>.|TRBV30|.|TRBJ1-5
TGTGCCTGGAGTGACAGGGACGCCTGCAATCAGCCCCAGCATTTT
CAWSDRDACNQPQHF
>.|TRBV7-9|.|TRBJ1-6
TGTGCCAGCAGCTTGGGGAAGTTCAGTGGCGATTCACCCCTCCACTTT
CASSLGKFSGDSPLHF
>TRBD2|TRBV7-6|.|TRBJ2-1
TGTGCCAGCAGCTTAGCGGTAGCGGGTTCCCAAATAGGGCAGTTCTTC
CASSLAVAGSQIGQFF
>TRBD2|TRBV10-3|.|TRBJ2-1
TGTGCCATCAGTGAGGGACTAGCGGGAGGGCCCTGGAATGAGCAGTTCTTC
CAISEGLAGGPWNEQFF
>.|TRBV13|.|TRBJ2-1
TGTGCCAGCAGCTTTGGCGCTGAGCAGTTCTTC
CASSFGAEQFF
>.|TRBV2|.|TRBJ1-6
TGTGCCAGCAGTGAAGCGGTCCAGGAGGTAAATTCACCCCTCCACTTT
CASSEAVQEVNSPLHF
>TRBD2|TRBV15|once|TRBJ2-7
TGTGCCACCAGCAGAGTCCGGGGGAGGGAGACCTACGAGCAGTACTTC
CATSRVRGRETYEQYF
>.|TRBV11-2|once|TRBJ2-7
TGTGCCAGCAGCTTACTCCAGGCGGCTGGAACCTCGTCCTACGAGCAGTACTTC
CASSLLQAAGTSSYEQYF
>.|TRBV27|.|TRBJ1-5
TGTGCCAGCAGTCCGACCGGGACACTGGCCGGGGTCCCCAATCAGCCCCAGCATTTT
CASSPTGTLAGVPNQPQHF
>.|TRBV7-2|.|TRBJ2-6
TGTGCCAGCAGCCCTCAGGACCAAATCTCTGGGGCCAACGTCCTGACTTTC
CASSPQDQISGANVLTF
>.|TRBV7-9|.|TRBJ2-7
TGTGCCAGCAGCTTAGCGGGGGCCGGGCGGGCGAAGAGCTCCTACGAGCAGTACTTC
CASSLAGAGRAKSSYEQYF
>TRBD1|TRBV30|.|TRBJ2-1
TGTGCCTGGAGTGCCCCGGGTCGCTTGTGGGGACAGTCCTCCTACAATGAGCAGTTCTTC
CAWSAPGRLWGQSSYNEQFF
>TRBD2|TRBV30|.|TRBJ2-1
TGTGCCTGGAGAGTCACTAGCGGAGACGGCCCGAGCTCCTACAATGAGCAGTTCTTC
CAWRVTSGDGPSSYNEQFF
>TRBD1|TRBV19|.|TRBJ1-1
TGTGCCAGTAGCCCTTCAGGGGGCGAGGCTGAAGCTTTCTTT
CASSPSGGEAEAFF
>TRBD2|TRBV7-2|.|TRBJ2-1
TGTGCCAGCAGCTTAGCGCTTACAACGGGAGGGAGGTCCTACAATGAGCAGTTCTTC
CASSLALTTGGRSYNEQFF
>TRBD2|TRBV28|.|TRBJ2-3
TGTGCCAGCAGCACGGGACTAGCGGGAGTAGATACGCAGTATTTT
CASSTGLAGVDTQYF
>TRBD1|TRBV27|.|TRBJ2-7
TGTGCCAGCACCACTTCCGGGACAGGGCCGACAACCTACGAGCAGTACTTC
CASTTSGTGPTTYEQYF
>TRBD2|TRBV6-1|.|TRBJ2-1
TGTGCCAGCAGTGGCCTAGCGGGCTACAATGAGCAGTTCTTC
CASSGLAGYNEQFF
>TRBD2|TRBV5-1|.|TRBJ2-7
TGCGCCAGCAGCTTGGCACCCAGCGGGCTAGCGGGTCACGAGCAGTACTTC
CASSLAPSGLAGHEQYF
>TRBD2|TRBV5-1|.|TRBJ2-3
TGCGCCAGCAGCTTGCAGCGGGAGCATGAAGATACGCAGTATTTT
CASSLQREHEDTQYF
>TRBD2|TRBV28|.|TRBJ2-7
TGTGCCAGCAGTAAAACTAGCGCCTACGAGCAGTACTTC
CASSKTSAYEQYF
>.|TRBV2|.|TRBJ2-7
TGTGCCAGCAATCGCGATTTGACTAGTTTCCGGAACGAGCAGTACTTC
CASNRDLTSFRNEQYF
>TRBD1|TRBV7-2|.|TRBJ1-1
TGTGCCAGCAGCTTAGATTCGGGACAGGGTGAAGCTTTCTTT
CASSLDSGQGEAFF
>.|TRBV7-2|.|TRBJ2-2
TGTGCCAGCAGCATTGGCGGGCTGCCGAACACCGGGGAGCTGTTTTTT
CASSIGGLPNTGELFF
>TRBD1|TRBV7-9|.|TRBJ1-1
TGTGCCAGCAGCTTAGGGGACAGCCTGAACACTGAAGCTTTCTTT
CASSLGDSLNTEAFF
>TRBD1|TRBV5-1|once|TRBJ2-2
TGCGCCAGCAGAGGGGACAGGGATGACGGGGAGCTGTTTTTT
CASRGDRDDGELFF
>TRBD2|TRBV10-2|.|TRBJ2-5
TGCGCCAGCAGTGAATCCGGGACTAGCGGGACCCAAGAGACCCAGTACTTC
CASSESGTSGTQETQYF
>.|TRBV18|.|TRBJ1-5
TGTGCCAGCTCACCGGGGGGCAACAATCAGCCCCAGCATTTT
CASSPGGNNQPQHF
>.|TRBV7-8|once|TRBJ1-5
TGTGCCAGCAGCCCAGCACGGACAGATAGCAATCAGCCCCAGCATTTT
CASSPARTDSNQPQHF
>.|TRBV7-9|.|TRBJ2-5
TGTGCCAGCAGCCTTCGGGACTTGCAAGAGACCCAGTACTTC
CASSLRDLQETQYF
>.|TRBV15|.|TRBJ2-1
TGTGCCACCAGCAGCGGGGTGCCAGCCTACAATGAGCAGTTCTTC
CATSSGVPAYNEQFF
>.|TRBV7-9|once|TRBJ2-2
TGTGCCAGCAGCTTAGATGGGACTCACACCGGGGAGCTGTTTTTT
CASSLDGTHTGELFF
>.|TRBV4-2|.|TRBJ2-3
TGTGCCAGCAGCCAAGAATTCTCCGCGGACACAGATACGCAGTATTTT
CASSQEFSADTDTQYF
>.|TRBV7-3|.|TRBJ1-1
TGTGCCAGCAGCTTAACTCTCGCGGCGAACACTGAAGCTTTCTTT
CASSLTLAANTEAFF
>.|TRBV30|.|TRBJ2-1
TGTGCCTGGTCTTCGTGGAATGAGCAGTTCTTC
CAWSSWNEQFF
>.|TRBV5-1|.|TRBJ2-7
TGCGCCAGCAGCTTAGATGAATACCCCTACGAGCAGTACTTC
CASSLDEYPYEQYF
>.|TRBV18|.|TRBJ2-5
TGTGCCAGCTCTCCGGGGGAGACCCAGTACTTC
CASSPGETQYF
>.|TRBV7-2|.|TRBJ2-2
TGTGCCAGCAGAAGTACAGGGTATACGAACACCGGGGAGCTGTTTTTT
CASRSTGYTNTGELFF
>.|TRBV28|.|TRBJ2-1
TGTGCCAGCAGGATTTCCGGGGACTACAATGAGCAGTTCTTC
CASRISGDYNEQFF
>.|TRBV18|.|TRBJ2-1
TGTGCCAGCTCCTCCCATGAGCAGTTCTTC
CASSSHEQFF
>.|TRBV2|.|TRBJ1-2
TGTGCCAGCAGTCGGGGGTGGGATGGCTACACCTTC
CASSRGWDGYTF
>TRBD2|TRBV9|.|TRBJ2-3
TGTGCCAGCAGCGTAGTGGGACTACCCTTCACAGATACGCAGTATTTT
CASSVVGLPFTDTQYF
>.|TRBV5-6|.|TRBJ1-1
TGTGCCAGCAGCTTAGACGGAAGGAACACTGAAGCTTTCTTT
CASSLDGRNTEAFF
>TRBD1|TRBV28|.|TRBJ1-4
TGTGCCAGCAGAACACCGACAGGGGGGCATGAAAAACTGTTTTTT
CASRTPTGGHEKLFF
>.|TRBV5-4|.|TRBJ1-1
TGTGCCAGCAGCCGAGTAAGCTACCGGACCTACACTGAAGCTTTCTTT
CASSRVSYRTYTEAFF
>.|TRBV11-2|.|TRBJ2-1
TGTGCCAGCAGCTTGGGGCGGGGTTACAATGAGCAGTTCTTC
CASSLGRGYNEQFF